The T cell receptor (beta chain) under discussion was sequenced for a study of blood T cell repertoires in COVID-19. Study summary: Samples representing acute and convalescent COVID-19 were sourced from the United States, Italy and Spain. Nucleic acid was either cDNA or gDNA, and it came from T cells, B-cell-depleted T cells, or PBMCs.

This clone was detected only a few times. The germline CDR1 and CDR2 sequences are MGHDK and SYGVNS. The CDR3 is made up of 13 amino acids. With 5 bases clipped from V and 3 bases from J, the junction kept 1 base outside the gene matches. Authors' analysis steps: Researchers report that nucleated cell counts were estimated from reference gene primer amplification. Assay used: immunoSEQ multiplex PCR; TCRdb lists only in-frame clones, some missing. V, J and clone size reflect that table, while D and trimming were determined from the DNA. The data show about 110,000 clones, just over 70% seen once. V is TRBV25-1 and J is TRBJ2-1; TRBD1 aligns across 7 bases. The sequencing input was peripheral blood. The TCR comes from a woman between 40 and 55 years old with acute or convalescent COVID-19. In DNA form, the CDR3 reads TGTGCCAGCAGTAGACAGGGCTACAATGAGCAGTTCTTC. The encoded protein is CASSRQGYNEQFF.